The 29 T cell receptor beta chains in this list originate from one sample, sequenced in a study of regulatory T cells in long-lasting Graves disease. Sequencing libraries for TCR beta were prepared with iRepertoire HTBI primers and Arm-PCR of CDR3 regions. One entry per CDR3 protein results from TCRdb running MiXCR on the multiplex PCR reads. The profile shows some 460,000 distinct CDR3 sequences, around 15% of them singletons. Stated time point: newly diagnosed GD, antithyroid drugs for less than 3 months. PBMCs were the source of the RNA used for TCR sequencing. These data were also filed under a second study, of T cells in Graves' hyperthyroidism and ophthalmopathy.

The sample was peripheral blood mononuclear cells (PBMCs), taken at new diagnosis, from a patient treated with antithyroid drugs. The origin of the receptors is a man between 35 and 55 years old with Graves disease.

This clonotype was counted ten times or more. V and J are TRBV9 and TRBJ1-5; unclear D gene. Trimming removed 6 bases from V and 2 bases from J, with 12 bases in between. Germline V lookup: CDR1 SGDLS, CDR2 YYNGEE. This CDR3 has 14 amino acids. The CDR3 nucleotides read TGTGCCAGCACGTCCGGGCCGGGCAATCAGCCCCAGCATTTT. Its protein is CASTSGPGNQPQHF.

The J gene is TRBJ2-5, the V gene TRBV20-1; D is unresolved. CDR1 is DFQATT, CDR2 SNEGSKA, per germline (reference sequence). The CDR3 consists of 12 residues. The V gene lost 3 bases and the J gene lost 5 bases, with 10 bases spanning the gap. CDR3 nucleotides: TGCAGTGCTAGTCTAAGGCGGGAGACCCAGTACTTC. It translates to CSASLRRETQYF.

This clonotype has more than one count but fewer than ten. The chain recombines TRBV6-1 with TRBJ2-1; 9 bases line up with TRBD1. Looked up from germline, CDR1 is MNHNS and CDR2 is SASEGT. CDR3 length: 20 residues. Trimming took 5 bases from V and 8 from J; bases not matched to a gene: 25. CDR3 amino acids: CASSPTGTGILKPGIDEQFF. In nucleotides, the CDR3 is TGTGCCAGCAGTCCGACCGGGACAGGGATTTTAAAGCCCGGGATCGATGAGCAGTTCTTC.

In its sample, this clonotype was seen many times. The CDR3 here is CASTGEETQYF. CDR3 DNA: TGTGCCAGCACGGGCGAAGAGACCCAGTACTTC. The chain couples TRBV2 to TRBJ2-5; no reliable D call. In germline, CDR1 is SNHLY, CDR2 FYNNEI. The length of the CDR3 is 11 residues. V shed 7 bases and J shed 3 bases, with 6 bases lying between them.

This clonotype was detected many times. The chain carries TRBV7-8 and TRBJ2-3; TRBD2 matches at 14 bases. The CDR3 runs 18 residues. Looked up from germline, CDR1 is SGHVS and CDR2 is FQNEAQ. V lost 6 bases, J lost 0 bases, and 8 bases stayed unmatched. CDR3 DNA sequence: TGTGCCAGCAGGAGACTAGCGGGAGGGCCCCCCAGCACAGATACGCAGTATTTT. Translating gives CASRRLAGGPPSTDTQYF.

This clonotype showed up many times. V is TRBV5-1 and J is TRBJ1-4; 9 bases fit TRBD1. Germline V gene data show CDR1 as SGHRS and CDR2 as YFSETQ. The CDR3 sequence is 15 residues long. Germline trimming cut 4 bases from V and 10 bases from J; bases unmatched to any gene: 11. The CDR3 loop is CASSPGQGLSGKLFF. CDR3 sequence (DNA): TGCGCCAGCAGCCCGGGACAGGGACTATCCGGAAAACTGTTTTTT.

This clonotype showed up many times. The CDR3 region has the DNA TGCAGCGTTGCGACTAGCGGGAAAAATGAGCAGTTCTTC. It is translated as CSVATSGKNEQFF. The chain carries TRBV29-1 and TRBJ2-1; TRBD2 aligns across 11 bases. Trimming removed 4 bases from V and 7 bases from J; junction bases left unmatched: 3. Looked up from germline, CDR1 is SQVTM and CDR2 is ANQGSEA. The CDR3 loop spans 13 amino acids.

Comments on this clonotype: It differs at one base from a far larger clone, so likely a read error. V usage is TRBV20-1 and J usage is TRBJ2-7, with 9 bases that match TRBD2. This CDR3 has 14 residues. The V gene end was trimmed by 5 bases and the J gene end by 7 bases; junction bases not matched to a gene: 12. CDR1 is DFQATT and CDR2 is SNEGSKA in the germline V gene (reference sequence). The CDR3 region is CSADLAGVGGEQYF. CDR3 sequence (DNA): TGCAGTGCTGACTTAGCGGGAGTGGGCGGTGAGCAGTACTTC.

This clonotype was seen at least ten times. This rearrangement joins TRBV3-1 to TRBJ1-5, with TRBD1 as a possible D gene (6 bases). The CDR3 spans 14 residues. CDR1 is LGHDT and CDR2 is YNNKEL in the germline V gene (reference sequence). V was pared by 2 bases and J by 6 bases, with 11 bases between. The CDR3: CASSQWGPGQPQHF. CDR3 nucleotide sequence: TGTGCCAGCAGCCAATGGGGGCCGGGTCAGCCCCAGCATTTT.

This clonotype was observed at least ten times. This chain links TRBV27 with TRBJ1-3, with D uncertain. The CDR3 runs 18 residues. V gave up 5 bases and J gave up 0 bases, with 20 bases separating them. CDR1 MNHEY and CDR2 SMNVEV come from the germline V gene (reference sequence). The CDR3 is CASSPNPARTFSGNTIYF. In nucleotides, the CDR3 is TGTGCCAGCAGTCCCAATCCAGCACGGACTTTCTCTGGAAACACCATATATTTT.

This clonotype was seen at least ten times. The V gene is TRBV28, the J gene TRBJ1-2; no reliable D call. The V and J ends lost 6 bases and 7 bases respectively, with 9 bases between them. The CDR3 totals 11 residues. CDR1 and CDR2 (germline): MDHEN, SYDVKM. CDR3 DNA sequence: TGTGCCAGCAGGGCAATCGGTGGCTACACCTTC. Amino acids: CASRAIGGYTF.

The chain combines TRBV20-1 with TRBJ2-3; 8 bases are a match to TRBD2. CDR1 and CDR2 from the germline V gene are DFQATT and SNEGSKA (reference sequence). The CDR3 is 14 residues long. Trimming took 3 bases from V and 3 from J; bases not matched to a gene: 5. CDR3 region: CSASRRGVTDTQYF. CDR3 coding DNA: TGCAGTGCTAGTAGGCGGGGGGTAACAGATACGCAGTATTTT.

The table lists this clonotype with many counts. The chain combines TRBV11-2 with TRBJ2-3, with TRBD1 matching 8 bases. The CDR3 has 16 residues. CDR1 SGHAT and CDR2 FQNNGV come from the germline V gene. Trimming at V came to 5 bases and at J to 0 bases, leaving 7 bases not matched to a gene. The CDR3 DNA reads TGTGCCAGCAGCCAATCCAGGGGGCCTAGCACAGATACGCAGTATTTT. It is translated as CASSQSRGPSTDTQYF. Together with reference TRBV11-2 and TRBJ2-3, the CDR3 gives the full variable domain: EAGVAQSPRYKIIEKRQSVAFWCNPISGHATLYWYQQILGQGPKLLIQFQNNGVVDDSQLPKDRFSAERLKGVDSTLKIQPAKLEDSAVYLCASSQSRGPSTDTQYFGPGTRLTVL.

At least ten counts were recorded for this clonotype. The chain has TRBV7-9 and TRBJ2-7; 10 positions agree with TRBD1. Germline CDR1 and CDR2: SEHNR and FQNEAQ (reference sequence). Trimming removed 4 bases from V and 5 bases from J; junction bases left unmatched: 5. The CDR3 sequence is 14 residues long. CDR3 protein: CASSSDRGHNEQYF. The DNA of the CDR3 is TGTGCCAGCAGCTCAGACAGGGGGCACAACGAGCAGTACTTC. Based on the CDR3 plus reference TRBV7-9 and TRBJ2-7, the full variable domain is DTGVSQNPRHKITKRGQNVTFRCDPISEHNRLYWYRQTLGQGPEFLTYFQNEAQLEKSRLLSDRFSAERPKGSFSTLEIQRTEQGDSAMYLCASSSDRGHNEQYFGPGTRLTVT.

This clonotype has just a few counts. The chain carries TRBV29-1 and TRBJ2-7; either TRBD1 or TRBD2 may supply D (5 bases each). Germline assignment: CDR1 SQVTM and CDR2 ANQGSEA. The CDR3 length is 12 residues. V was pared by 8 bases and J by 3 bases, with 14 bases between. This CDR3 is CSFSGTYYEQYF. CDR3 in DNA: TGCAGCTTCTCCGGGACCTACTACGAGCAGTACTTC.

This clonotype was seen only once. A much larger clone differs from this one at a single base, so this may be a read error. The rearrangement uses TRBV19 and TRBJ2-7; 8 positions match TRBD2. V was clipped by 11 bases and J by 0 bases; unmatched bases: 9. CDR1 and CDR2 from the germline V gene are LNHDA and SQIVND (reference sequence). The CDR3 is 14 residues long. CDR3 sequence: CAGQNSGGSYEQYF. Here the CDR3 DNA reads TGTGCCGGTCAGAACAGCGGGGGCTCCTACGAGCAGTACTTC.

This clonotype was observed at least ten times. The J gene is TRBJ2-3, the V gene TRBV20-1, with D perhaps TRBD2 (5 bases). The germline gives CDR1 DFQATT, CDR2 SNEGSKA (reference sequence). The length of the CDR3 is 14 residues. Trimming left V 6 bases short and J 0 bases short, with 13 bases between. As DNA, the CDR3 is TGCAGTGCCCGAGCGGAAAAGAGCACAGATACGCAGTATTTT. It yields the protein CSARAEKSTDTQYF.

This clonotype was picked up a small number of times. The junction differs from germline at one of its ends, possibly a read error. This chain joins TRBV5-1 and TRBJ2-5, with 7 bases that match TRBD2. This CDR3 region has 15 residues. Per the germline V gene, CDR1 is SGHRS and CDR2 is YFSETQ. The CDR3 coding sequence is TGTGCCAGCAGCTTGGAGCGGGGAGGCCAAGAGACCCAGTACTTC. This sequence encodes CASSLERGGQETQYF.

Remarks on this clonotype: A much larger clone lies one base from this, so it may be a read error. The chain combines TRBV20-1 with TRBJ2-3, with 9 positions matching TRBD2. The CDR3 is 17 residues long. CDR1 and CDR2 (germline): DFQATT, SNEGSKA (reference sequence). V was pared by 1 base and J by 6 bases, with 14 bases of the junction left unmatched. The CDR3 DNA sequence: TGCAGTGCTAGAGTTCAACCAGCGGGAGGCCCCAGGGATACGCAGTATTTT. This sequence encodes CSARVQPAGGPRDTQYF.

This clonotype was picked up many times. The J gene is TRBJ1-5, the V gene TRBV20-1; D is ambiguous. Germline V gene sequence: CDR1 DFQATT, CDR2 SNEGSKA (reference sequence). Trimming stripped 5 bases from V and 4 bases from J, with 12 bases between. CDR3 length: 13 residues. The DNA of the CDR3 is TGCAGTGCTGGCCTTATTGGGAATCAGCCCCAGCATTTT. It is translated as CSAGLIGNQPQHF.

This clonotype was detected ten times or more. This chain connects TRBV27 to TRBJ2-1; 7 positions match TRBD2. Trimming removed 2 bases from V and 4 bases from J; junction bases left unmatched: 17. The V gene's germline CDR1 is MNHEY and CDR2 SMNVEV (reference sequence). This CDR3 has 19 residues. As DNA, the CDR3 is TGTGCCAGCAGTTTAGCTTTTCGGGCCGGGAGGTCGTTTTACAATGAGCAGTTCTTC. This gives the protein CASSLAFRAGRSFYNEQFF.

With regard to this clonotype: A single base separates this from a much larger clone, so it may be a read error. This chain connects TRBV20-1 to TRBJ2-7; the match to TRBD2 covers 11 bases. The germline V gene encodes CDR1 DFQATT and CDR2 SNEGSKA (reference sequence). The CDR3 is 12 residues long. V gave up 3 bases and J gave up 10 bases; unmatched junction bases: 5. In DNA, the CDR3 is TGCAGTGCTAGGACTAGCGGGACCGACCAGTACTTC. It is translated as CSARTSGTDQYF.

V is TRBV3-1 and J is TRBJ2-5, with a tentative D call TRBD2 (5 bases). Germline V lookup: CDR1 LGHDT, CDR2 YNNKEL (reference sequence). Trimming took 1 base from V and 5 from J, leaving 17 bases between them. The CDR3 sequence is 16 residues long. The DNA for the CDR3 is TGTGCCAGCAGCCAAGTCCCCGGGGTTGGAGACGAGACCCAGTACTTC. Protein product: CASSQVPGVGDETQYF.

This clonotype has a count of ten or more. V is TRBV6-5 and J is TRBJ2-5, with D possibly TRBD2 on 5 matching bases. V lost 2 bases to trimming and J lost 1 base, with 11 bases between them. CDR1 and CDR2 from the germline V gene are MNHEY and SVGAGI. This CDR3 spans 15 amino acids. The CDR3 DNA is TGTGCCAGCAGTTACGGTGGGAGTAGCCAAGAGACCCAGTACTTC. It yields the protein CASSYGGSSQETQYF.

This clonotype was seen many times. J is TRBJ1-5 and V is TRBV6-1; 7 positions match TRBD1. V gave up 2 bases and J gave up 2 bases; unmatched junction bases: 6. Germline CDR1 reads MNHNS; CDR2 reads SASEGT. This CDR3 has 16 residues. The CDR3, as DNA: TGTGCCAGCAGTGAAATGGCAGGGGGACGCAATCAGCCCCAGCATTTT. Its translation is CASSEMAGGRNQPQHF.

This clonotype was recorded many times. The genes are TRBV11-2 and TRBJ2-7; D ambiguous. Germline CDR1 SGHAT, CDR2 FQNNGV. The CDR3 length is 13 residues. Trimming took 5 bases from V and 3 from J, leaving 11 bases between them. As DNA, the CDR3 is TGTGCCAGCAGCCTTAGTCAGAACTACGAGCAGTACTTC. Amino acid sequence: CASSLSQNYEQYF.

This clonotype was detected a few times. The V and J genes are TRBV29-1 and TRBJ1-4, with D maybe TRBD1 (6 bases). The CDR3 length is 11 residues. Germline CDR1 reads SQVTM; CDR2 reads ANQGSEA. V shed 5 bases and J shed 7 bases, with 8 bases lying between them. The CDR3, as DNA: TGCAGCGTTCAGGGGATTGAAAAACTGTTTTTT. It is translated as CSVQGIEKLFF.

This chain joins TRBV12-5 and TRBJ1-2; D is possibly TRBD1 (5 bases). The V end lost 1 base, the J end lost 8 bases, and 11 bases lay between the germline ends. The CDR3 covers 13 residues. Germline CDR1 reads LGHNT; CDR2 reads FRNRAP. The CDR3 DNA reads TGTGCTAGTGGTTTGGCACGTGGGGGGGGCTACACCTTC. It codes for CASGLARGGGYTF.

This clonotype has just a few counts. CDR3 DNA sequence: TGTGCCAGCAGTGGATCCGGGACTAGATCGTTCTTC. It translates to CASSGSGTRSFF. V usage is TRBV6-2 or TRBV6-3 and J usage is TRBJ2-1; 8 nucleotides match TRBD2. Germline lookup yields CDR1 MNHEY and CDR2 SVGEGT. The length of the CDR3 is 12 residues. The junction had 9 bases not matched to a gene; V was cut back by 5 bases and J by 15 bases.